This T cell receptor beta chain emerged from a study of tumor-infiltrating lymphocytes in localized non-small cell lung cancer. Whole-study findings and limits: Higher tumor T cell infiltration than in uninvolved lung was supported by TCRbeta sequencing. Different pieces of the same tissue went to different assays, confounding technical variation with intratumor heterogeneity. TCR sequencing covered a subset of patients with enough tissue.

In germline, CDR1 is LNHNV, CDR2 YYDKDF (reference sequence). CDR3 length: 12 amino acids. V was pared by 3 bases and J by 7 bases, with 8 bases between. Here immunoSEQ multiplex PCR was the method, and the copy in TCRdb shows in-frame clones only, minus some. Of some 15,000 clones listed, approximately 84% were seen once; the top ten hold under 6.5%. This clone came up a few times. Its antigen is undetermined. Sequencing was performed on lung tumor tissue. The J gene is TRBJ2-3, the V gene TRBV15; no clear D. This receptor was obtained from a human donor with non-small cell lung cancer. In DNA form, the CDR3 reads TGTGCCACCAGCAGGGTGGGGTATACGCAGTATTTT. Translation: CATSRVGYTQYF.